This T cell receptor (beta chain) was identified during a study of OX40 agonist ivuxolimab in advanced cancers. For the study at large: Intravenous ivuxolimab was administered to patients every 2 weeks at 0.01 to 10 mg/kg. Study-wide results and caveats: Antigens targeted by the expanded peripheral T cells were not determined. The study observed clonal expansion of CD4+ and CD8+ blood T cells by week 6 at 0.1 to 3.0 mg/kg.

Only in-frame clones appear in the TCRdb table, and some are missing; sequencing was by immunoSEQ multiplex PCR. This sample has around 70,000 clones; about nine tenths occur once, and the top ten carry roughly 6%. V dropped 5 bases and J dropped 4; count of bases not matched to a gene: 11. The germline gives CDR1 SGHTA, CDR2 FQGNSA. This CDR3 spans 15 amino acids. Turning to this clone: What it binds is unknown.

V usage is TRBV7-2 and J usage is TRBJ2-7; 7 positions match TRBD2. The sample was CD4+ or CD8+ T cells sorted from blood, taken in a trial of the OX40 agonist ivuxolimab. The TCR originated in an adult with an advanced solid tumor such as melanoma, head and neck, liver or kidney cancer. CDR3 sequence reads: CASSLYGGSMYEQYF. CDR3 sequence (DNA): TGTGCCAGCAGCCTCTACGGCGGGAGTATGTACGAGCAGTACTTC.